This entry concerns a single T cell receptor beta chain. Its specificity is unknown. The sample belongs to a study of blood T cells in healthy people across ages. Donors gave around 10 milliliters of peripheral blood apiece. Study outcomes and limitations: Roughly linear declines in TCR beta diversity per million T cells occurred with age. Nothing was known about donor CMV status, and this possibly confounded expanded clonotype changes. Estimates of diversity drawn from one million T cells were considered underestimates.

Alongside a J-beta primer mix, a sample-barcoded 5' primer served in a second PCR lasting about 7 to 11 cycles. TCRdb reprocessed the 5' RACE reads with MiXCR, giving one entry per CDR3 protein. The sample holds hundreds of thousands of distinct CDR3 sequences, about 34% seen once. The trim removed 6 bases at V and 1 base at J, leaving 8 bases unmatched. From germline, CDR1 is ENHRY and CDR2 SYGVKD. The CDR3 has 15 residues. The TCR sequence derives from a woman aged 80 or over in good health. The sample consisted of blood. V and J are TRBV10-3 and TRBJ1-1; 7 nucleotides line up with TRBD1. CDR3 amino acids: CAISGRDRENTEAFF. The CDR3 coding sequence is TGTGCCATCAGCGGAAGGGACAGAGAGAACACTGAAGCTTTCTTT.